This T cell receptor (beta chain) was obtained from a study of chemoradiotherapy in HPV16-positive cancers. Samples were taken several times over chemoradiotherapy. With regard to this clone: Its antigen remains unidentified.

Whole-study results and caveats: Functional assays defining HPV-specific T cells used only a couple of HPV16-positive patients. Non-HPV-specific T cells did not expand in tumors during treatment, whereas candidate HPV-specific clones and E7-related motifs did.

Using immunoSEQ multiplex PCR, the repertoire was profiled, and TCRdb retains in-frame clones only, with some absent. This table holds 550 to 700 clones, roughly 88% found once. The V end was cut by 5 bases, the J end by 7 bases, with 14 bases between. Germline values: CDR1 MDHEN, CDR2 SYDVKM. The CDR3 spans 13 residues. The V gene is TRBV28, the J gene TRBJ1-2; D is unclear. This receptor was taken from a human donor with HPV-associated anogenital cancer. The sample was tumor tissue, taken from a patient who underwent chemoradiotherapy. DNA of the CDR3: TGTGCCAGCAGTGGCCCTGGACCCATTGGCTACACCTTC. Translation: CASSGPGPIGYTF.